Listed here are 24 T cell receptor beta chains from one sample, sequenced in a study of blood T cell repertoires in COVID-19 (TCRdb year 2020). Library preparation employed the immunoSEQ multiplex PCR assay. Held by TCRdb, this immuneACCESS table contains in-frame sequences only and omits some clones. Under half of the omission traces to an unresolved V gene where checked; the cause of the rest is unknown. Across this sample there are approximately 79,000 clones, with about 85% seen only once. The ten biggest clones cover roughly 13% of the sample. Input material: peripheral blood. The origin of the receptors is a man aged 50-60 years with COVID-19, enrolled during active disease.

This clone is a singleton in its sample. This chain uses TRBV10-3 with TRBJ2-5; 8 positions agree with TRBD2. The CDR3 is 13 residues long. Germline CDR1 reads ENHRY; CDR2 reads SYGVKD. V was clipped by 10 bases and J by 4 bases; unmatched bases: 8. CDR3 nucleotide sequence: TGTGCCAGCGCGGGACTAGTTGGAGAGACCCAGTACTTC. Translated, it gives CASAGLVGETQYF.

This clone was counted once. The chain uses TRBV25-1 and TRBJ2-3, with D unclear. Trimming took off 1 base at V and 3 bases at J, with 14 bases between the two ends. Germline values: CDR1 MGHDK, CDR2 SYGVNS. This CDR3 contains 16 residues. In DNA form, the CDR3 reads TGTGCCAGCAGTGAATCGGCCCCCGGCAGGACAGATACGCAGTATTTT. Encoded protein: CASSESAPGRTDTQYF.

The gene calls are TRBV2 and TRBJ2-3, with 10 bases lining up with TRBD1. Germline trimming cut 7 bases from V and 1 base from J; bases unmatched to any gene: 5. Germline V gene sequence: CDR1 SNHLY, CDR2 FYNNEI. The CDR3 extends over 15 amino acids. CDR3 in amino acids: CASNTDRGGTDTQYF. The CDR3 nucleotides are TGTGCCAGCAACACGGACAGGGGGGGCACAGATACGCAGTATTTT.

The chain is built from TRBV12-3 or TRBV12-4 and TRBJ1-5, with D possibly matching TRBD1 (6 bases). CDR3 size: 13 residues. V was cut by 6 bases and J by 3 bases, with 9 bases left in between. The DNA of the CDR3 is TGTGCCAGCAGACGACAGGACAATCAGCCCCAGCATTTT. Translated, it gives CASRRQDNQPQHF.

The J gene is TRBJ2-1, the V gene TRBV20-1; maybe TRBD2 (5 bases). The CDR3 totals 14 residues. The germline V gene encodes CDR1 DFQATT and CDR2 SNEGSKA (reference sequence). The germline V and J ends were trimmed by 3 bases and 4 bases, with 13 bases remaining between them. This CDR3 reads CSASGSRTYNEQFF. CDR3 DNA: TGCAGTGCTAGTGGTAGCCGGACTTACAATGAGCAGTTCTTC.

The V gene is TRBV6-5, the J gene TRBJ1-2; 9 bases align to TRBD1. Losses at the gene ends were 8 bases for V and 8 bases for J; bases not matched to a gene: 6. Germline V gives CDR1 MNHEY, CDR2 SVGAGI. This CDR3 is built from 12 residues. CDR3 nucleotides: TGTGCCAGCCTCACAGGGGGCGTAGGCTACACCTTC. Residues: CASLTGGVGYTF.

This sequence joins TRBV30 and TRBJ1-1; D not resolved. This CDR3 region has 14 residues. In germline, CDR1 is GTSNPN, CDR2 SVGIG (reference sequence). The V and J ends lost 4 bases and 3 bases respectively, with 15 bases between them. In DNA form, the CDR3 reads TGTGCCTGGACAGGTTATCGGTCGGACACTGAAGCTTTCTTT. Its protein product is CAWTGYRSDTEAFF.

The rearrangement joins TRBV18 to TRBJ2-7; D may be TRBD2 (6 bases). CDR3 size: 15 residues. V was shortened by 3 bases and J by 5 bases, with 17 bases between the two germline ends. Germline values: CDR1 KGHSH, CDR2 LQKENI. DNA of the CDR3: TGTGCCAGCTCACCCGCTAGCGAGTACCTGGACGAGCAGTACTTC. Translating gives CASSPASEYLDEQYF.

This clone has at least ten counts. The rearrangement links TRBV4-2 to TRBJ2-7; 10 nucleotides align to TRBD1. In germline, CDR1 is LGHNA, CDR2 YNFKEQ. V lost 0 bases and J lost 2; bases outside the gene matches: 13. The CDR3 contains 19 residues. The CDR3 region is CASSQDGGLGDRGPYEQYF. The CDR3 DNA is TGTGCCAGCAGCCAAGATGGCGGGCTGGGGGACAGGGGCCCCTACGAGCAGTACTTC.

V and J are TRBV21-1 and TRBJ2-1; TRBD2, as called in the table, went unchecked against the DNA. TRBV21-1 is listed as a pseudogene. This CDR3 region has 14 residues. For the CDR3, the DNA is TGTGCCAGCCCCTGGGGGGGTGCCTCGGATGAGCAGTTCTTC. It translates to CASPWGGASDEQFF.

V is TRBV7-9 and J is TRBJ2-2; perhaps TRBD2 as D (5 bases). The V gene's germline CDR1 is SEHNR and CDR2 FQNEAQ (reference sequence). Trimming shortened V by 3 bases and J by 0 bases, and 8 bases separated the two germline ends. The CDR3 length is 15 residues. The CDR3 DNA sequence: TGTGCCAGCAGCTTCGGAGGACCGAACACCGGGGAGCTGTTTTTT. The encoded protein is CASSFGGPNTGELFF.

The genes are TRBV7-9 and TRBJ1-1; a possible D gene is TRBD1 (5 bases). CDR1 and CDR2 from the germline V gene are SEHNR and FQNEAQ (reference sequence). CDR3 length: 13 residues. Trimming left V 4 bases short and J 8 bases short, with 14 bases between. In nucleotides, the CDR3 is TGTGCCAGCAGCTCCAGCGGGGGAGCAGAAGCTTTCTTT. Residues: CASSSSGGAEAFF.

CDR3 nucleotide sequence: TGTGCCTGGAGTGTCTCGGTACAGGGTGGCTACACCTTC. Protein: CAWSVSVQGGYTF. The V and J genes are TRBV30 and TRBJ1-2, with D possibly TRBD1 on 6 matching bases. This CDR3 has 13 residues. Trimming removed 0 bases at V and 7 bases at J, with 12 bases between. The germline V gene has CDR1 GTSNPN and CDR2 SVGIG (reference sequence).

The genes are TRBV7-3 and TRBJ2-1, with D perhaps TRBD2 (6 bases). The V end was cut by 3 bases, the J end by 6 bases, with 15 bases between. The length of the CDR3 is 15 residues. Germline loops: CDR1 SGHTA, CDR2 FQGTGA. The chain's CDR3 is CASSLSFTSFNEQFF. The CDR3 coding sequence is TGTGCCAGCAGCTTGTCTTTTACTAGCTTCAATGAGCAGTTCTTC. The full variable domain, rest sourced from reference TRBV7-3 and TRBJ2-1, is GAGVSQTPSNKVTEKGKYVELRCDPISGHTALYWYRQSLGQGPEFLIYFQGTGAADDSGLPNDRFFAVRPEGSVSTLKIQRTERGDSAVYLCASSLSFTSFNEQFFGPGTRLTVL.

Ten or more counts support this clone. The CDR3 DNA sequence: TGTGCCAGCAGCACCCGGACAGGGTACGGCTATGGCTACACCTTC. Translating it yields CASSTRTGYGYGYTF. The rearrangement links TRBV5-6 to TRBJ1-2; 8 nucleotides align to TRBD1. The CDR3 length is 15 residues. CDR1 SGHDT and CDR2 YYEEEE come from the germline V gene. The ends lost 4 bases at V and 4 bases at J; junction bases unmatched: 9.

This chain links TRBV13 with TRBJ1-1; no reliable D call. Trimming left V 4 bases short and J 6 bases short, with 21 bases between. CDR1 is PRHDT, CDR2 FYEKMQ, per germline (reference sequence). The CDR3 has 16 residues. CDR3 nucleotide sequence: TGTGCCAGCAGCTCCACAAACCCCGCGGGCTTGGCTGAAGCTTTCTTT. Residues: CASSSTNPAGLAEAFF.

The V gene is TRBV6-6, the J gene TRBJ2-7; 7 positions match TRBD2. Germline values: CDR1 MNHNY, CDR2 SVGAGI (reference sequence). CDR3 length equals 13 residues. J lost 3 bases, V lost 7 bases, and 6 bases had no gene match. CDR3 bases: TGTGCCAGCACCTTGGCGGGAGACTACGAGCAGTACTTC. Protein: CASTLAGDYEQYF.

This chain uses TRBV7-3 with TRBJ2-1; 15 bases align to TRBD2. Trimming removed 5 bases from V and 4 bases from J; junction bases left unmatched: 6. This CDR3 spans 17 amino acids. Germline assignment: CDR1 SGHTA and CDR2 FQGTGA. The CDR3 region has the DNA TGTGCCAGCAGCCAGGGACTAGCGGGAGGAACGTACAATGAGCAGTTCTTC. Translated: CASSQGLAGGTYNEQFF.

The J gene is TRBJ1-1, the V gene TRBV6-5; no firm D call. Germline V gene lookup returns CDR1 MNHEY and CDR2 SVGAGI. The germline V and J ends were trimmed by 6 bases and 3 bases, with 11 bases remaining between them. This CDR3 is 13 amino acids long. The CDR3: CASSRWRDTEAFF. The DNA of the CDR3 is TGTGCCAGCAGCCGATGGAGGGACACTGAAGCTTTCTTT.

The chain recombines TRBV27 with TRBJ2-3; 12 nucleotides align to TRBD2. Trimming cost V 5 bases and J 5 bases; bases outside gene matches: 14. This CDR3 has 18 residues. The germline CDR1 and CDR2 sequences are MNHEY and SMNVEV (reference sequence). CDR3 in DNA: TGTGCCAGCAGTCCTACTTTAAAACCGACTAGCGGGAGAGATACGCAGTATTTT. This sequence encodes CASSPTLKPTSGRDTQYF.

This sequence joins TRBV28 and TRBJ2-5; no clear D gene. V shed 8 bases and J shed 5 bases, with 21 bases lying between them. The CDR3 contains 15 residues. CDR1 and CDR2 (germline): MDHEN, SYDVKM. The DNA of the CDR3 is TGTGCCAGCTCACAGTTTGGATCAGGTGGTGAGACCCAGTACTTC. This codes for CASSQFGSGGETQYF.

CDR3 sequence: CSATGQGGAFF. The CDR3 region has the DNA TGCAGTGCCACCGGACAGGGGGGAGCTTTCTTT. The rearrangement joins TRBV20-1 to TRBJ1-1, with 10 nucleotides matching TRBD1. J gave up 10 bases and V 6 bases, and 5 bases lay outside the gene matches. The CDR3 length is 11 residues. CDR1 is DFQATT, CDR2 SNEGSKA, per germline (reference sequence).

V is TRBV6-2 or TRBV6-3 and J is TRBJ2-7, with a weak D call TRBD2 (6 bases). This CDR3 has 14 amino acids. V lost 4 bases and J lost 2, with 12 bases in between. Germline assignment: CDR1 MNHEY and CDR2 SVGEGT. For the CDR3, the DNA is TGTGCCAGCAGTTCCCAGCGGGTCGCCTACGAGCAGTACTTC. It specifies CASSSQRVAYEQYF.

The chain recombines TRBV2 with TRBJ2-1, with D possibly matching TRBD1 (5 bases). Germline assignment: CDR1 SNHLY and CDR2 FYNNEI. The CDR3 is made up of 13 amino acids. The germline V and J ends were trimmed by 4 bases and 6 bases, with 10 bases remaining between them. The CDR3, as DNA: TGTGCCAGCAGTGTGCAGGGTCTCAATGAGCAGTTCTTC. Its protein is CASSVQGLNEQFF.